This T cell receptor beta chain was captured by sequencing in a study of blood T cell repertoires in COVID-19. About the study: Sample material is recorded as cDNA or gDNA derived from T cells, B-cell-depleted T cells, or PBMCs.

Methods used by the authors: How many nucleated cells were present was estimated from reference gene primer amplification. Measured with immunoSEQ multiplex PCR; TCRdb has only the in-frame clones, and not every one. The V and J calls and the clone size are those of that table, but D and trimming were determined from the DNA. The sample yields fewer than 250,000 clones, 87% seen once. This CDR3 region has 13 residues. Trimming removed 10 bases at V and 2 bases at J, with 15 bases between. The V gene's germline CDR1 is SGHAT and CDR2 FQNNGV. This chain joins TRBV11-2 and TRBJ2-7, with D perhaps TRBD1 (5 bases). The TCR was taken from a man aged 30 to 39 in a cohort exposed to, infected with or recovered from COVID-19 (not recorded which). The specimen was PBMCs or T cells enriched from blood (not recorded which). The CDR3 region is CATGVTGAYEQYF. The CDR3 DNA sequence: TGTGCCACCGGCGTTACAGGCGCCTACGAGCAGTACTTC. Full variable domain (remainder filled in from reference TRBV11-2 and TRBJ2-7): EAGVAQSPRYKIIEKRQSVAFWCNPISGHATLYWYQQILGQGPKLLIQFQNNGVVDDSQLPKDRFSAERLKGVDSTLKIQPAKLEDSAVYLCATGVTGAYEQYFGPGTRLTVT.